This T cell receptor (beta chain) was captured by sequencing in a study of T-cell reconstitution after alpha-beta-depleted transplantation in children (dated by TCRdb to about 2016). Turning to the overall study: T-cell immune reconstitution after TCRalphabeta/CD19-depleted allogeneic hematopoietic cell transplantation in children was quantitatively tracked in the study by means of TCR repertoire profiling. Broad study findings and their caveats: Apparently early alphabetaT-cell count recovery about two months after transplant reportedly relied on only several hundred rapidly expanded clones derived from non-depleted graft cells. In some patients, high TCRbeta diversity at day 60 was attributed to recipient T cells and intrathymic progenitors that had survived conditioning. Hyperexpanded clone frequencies declined over subsequent months; after one year, T-cell counts and TCRbeta diversity were mostly attributed to newly produced T cells.

To prepare the library, PCR was applied. Sequencing was carried out with an Illumina HiSeq 2500. To normalize quantification of the TCRbeta repertoire, the TCR libraries were built with molecular barcoding that relied on unique molecular identifiers. TCRdb passed the public sequencing reads through fastp at Q25 and MiXCR, retaining productive beta sequences. Here each entry gathers all rows of one CDR3 protein and keeps the most common genes and DNA. The sample table lists 250,000 to 300,000 distinct CDR3 sequences, over 7% of them with a count of one. About 9.1% of the sample belongs to the ten largest clones. Trimming removed 4 bases from V and 2 bases from J, leaving 12 bases between the germline ends. Counted from cysteine to phenylalanine, this CDR3 has 15 amino acids. Only the CDR3 DNA is retained, 45 bases long and in frame from the first base. The germline V gene specifies MNHEY as CDR1 and SVGAGI as CDR2.

A remark on this clonotype: No antigen is known for it. No base quality values were provided; no much bigger clone lies one nucleotide off.

Per the publication, the treatment or condition label means: allogeneic hematopoietic cell transplantation with graft depleted of TCRalphabeta T cells and CD19 B cells. Transplant recipients were children who received TCRalphabeta/CD19-depleted allogeneic hematopoietic cell grafts. The sequence derives from a female patient aged 2-9 years who had a stem cell transplant for Fanconi anemia, so the T cells may come from the graft donor. Sequencing used peripheral blood, obtained 360 days after TCRalphabeta/CD19-depleted stem cell transplant. The receptor chain draws on TRBV6-5 and TRBJ1-5; 5 matching bases give a weak D call of TRBD1. At the DNA level, the sequence is TGTGCCAGCAGTTCTTTCAGGGCCCGCAATCAGCCCCAGCATTTT. The resulting protein is CASSSFRARNQPQHF.